This TCR beta chain was sequenced in a study of Tregs in tolerant kidney transplant recipients. Clones were sequenced by immunoSEQ multiplex PCR, and TCRdb holds only the in-frame ones, with some missing. The repertoire includes tens of thousands of clones, less than 98% of them detected once, and nearly 0.35% sits in the top ten. J gave up 6 bases and V 4 bases, and 12 bases lay outside the gene matches. This CDR3 contains 16 residues. Germline CDR1 and CDR2: MNHNS and SASEGT. V gene TRBV6-1 combines with J gene TRBJ1-2; TRBD1 matches 9 bases. The material was Tregs from blood, obtained before the transplant. The receptor's source is a human donor who received a combined kidney and bone marrow transplant. CDR3 DNA: TGTGCCAGCAGTGCTTTCGCGAGGACAGGGGCGCATGGCTACACCTTC. Translated: CASSAFARTGAHGYTF.